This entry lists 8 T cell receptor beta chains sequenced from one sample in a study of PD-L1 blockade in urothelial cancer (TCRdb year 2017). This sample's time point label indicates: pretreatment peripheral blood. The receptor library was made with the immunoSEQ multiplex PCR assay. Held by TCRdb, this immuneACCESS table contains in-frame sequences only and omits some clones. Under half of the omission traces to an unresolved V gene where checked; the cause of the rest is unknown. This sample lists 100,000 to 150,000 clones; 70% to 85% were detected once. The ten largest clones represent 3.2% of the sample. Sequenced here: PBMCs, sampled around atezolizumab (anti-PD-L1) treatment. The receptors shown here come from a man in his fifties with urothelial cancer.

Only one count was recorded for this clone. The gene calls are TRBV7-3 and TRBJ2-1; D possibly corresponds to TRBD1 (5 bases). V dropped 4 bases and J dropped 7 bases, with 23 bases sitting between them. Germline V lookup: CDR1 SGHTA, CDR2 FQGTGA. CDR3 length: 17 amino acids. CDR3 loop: CASSSNSAGSGVNEQFF. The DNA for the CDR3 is TGTGCCAGCAGCTCCAATTCAGCAGGGTCGGGTGTAAATGAGCAGTTCTTC.

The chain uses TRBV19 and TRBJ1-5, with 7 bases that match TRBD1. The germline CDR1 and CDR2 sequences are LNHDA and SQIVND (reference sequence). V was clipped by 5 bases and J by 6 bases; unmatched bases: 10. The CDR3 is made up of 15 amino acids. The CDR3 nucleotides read TGTGCCAGTAGTCCCAGACAGGGAGGAGGTCAGCCCCAGCATTTT. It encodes CASSPRQGGGQPQHF.

The CDR3 loop is CASSWLQESYGYTF. The CDR3 bases are TGTGCCAGCAGTTGGTTACAGGAATCATATGGCTACACCTTC. The chain combines TRBV28 with TRBJ1-2, with a tentative D call TRBD1 (5 bases). Between the trimmed V and J ends, which lost 4 bases and 5 bases, there was a span of 14 bases. Germline loops: CDR1 MDHEN, CDR2 SYDVKM. CDR3 size: 14 residues.

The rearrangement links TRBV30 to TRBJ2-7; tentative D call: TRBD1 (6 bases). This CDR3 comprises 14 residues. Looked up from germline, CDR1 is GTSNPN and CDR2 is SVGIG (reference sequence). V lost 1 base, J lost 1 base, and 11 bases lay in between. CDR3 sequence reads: CAWSDRASSYEQYF. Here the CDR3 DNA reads TGTGCCTGGAGTGACAGGGCGTCGTCCTACGAGCAGTACTTC.

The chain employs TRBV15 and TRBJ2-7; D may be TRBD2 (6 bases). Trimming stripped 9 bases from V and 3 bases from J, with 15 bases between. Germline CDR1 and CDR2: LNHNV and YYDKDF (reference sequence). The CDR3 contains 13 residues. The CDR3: CATGAGPGYEQYF. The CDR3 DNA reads TGTGCCACTGGCGCGGGACCTGGCTACGAGCAGTACTTC. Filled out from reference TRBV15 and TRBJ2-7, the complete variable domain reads DAMVIQNPRYQVTQFGKPVTLSCSQTLNHNVMYWYQQKSSQAPKLLFHYYDKDFNNEADTPDNFQSRRPNTSFCFLDIRSPGLGDTAMYLCATGAGPGYEQYFGPGTRLTVT.

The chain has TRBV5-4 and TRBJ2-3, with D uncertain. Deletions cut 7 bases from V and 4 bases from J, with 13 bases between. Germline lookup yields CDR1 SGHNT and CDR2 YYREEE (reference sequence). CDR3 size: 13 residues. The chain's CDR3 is CASYSTGADTQYF. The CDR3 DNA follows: TGTGCCAGCTACTCTACGGGTGCAGATACGCAGTATTTT. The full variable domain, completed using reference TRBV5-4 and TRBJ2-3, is ETGVTQSPTHLIKTRGQQVTLRCSSQSGHNTVSWYQQALGQGPQFIFQYYREEENGRGNFPPRFSGLQFPNYSSELNVNALELDDSALYLCASYSTGADTQYFGPGTRLTVL.

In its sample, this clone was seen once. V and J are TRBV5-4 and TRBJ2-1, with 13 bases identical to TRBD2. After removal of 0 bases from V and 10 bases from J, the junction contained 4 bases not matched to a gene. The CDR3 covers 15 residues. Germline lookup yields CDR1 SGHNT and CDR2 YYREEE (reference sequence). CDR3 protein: CASSLGTSGSWEQFF. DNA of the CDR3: TGTGCCAGCAGCTTGGGGACTAGCGGGAGTTGGGAGCAGTTCTTC. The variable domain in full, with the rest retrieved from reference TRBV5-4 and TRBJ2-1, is ETGVTQSPTHLIKTRGQQVTLRCSSQSGHNTVSWYQQALGQGPQFIFQYYREEENGRGNFPPRFSGLQFPNYSSELNVNALELDDSALYLCASSLGTSGSWEQFFGPGTRLTVL.

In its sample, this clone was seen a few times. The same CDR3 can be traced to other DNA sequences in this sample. The CDR3 loop is CASRGEGSSYNEQFF. CDR3 nucleotide sequence: TGTGCCAGCAGGGGGGAGGGGAGCTCCTACAATGAGCAGTTCTTC. V is TRBV2 and J is TRBJ2-1; 7 bases fit TRBD2. Germline V gives CDR1 SNHLY, CDR2 FYNNEI. J was trimmed by 0 bases and V by 6 bases; bases with no gene match: 5. CDR3 length equals 15 residues.